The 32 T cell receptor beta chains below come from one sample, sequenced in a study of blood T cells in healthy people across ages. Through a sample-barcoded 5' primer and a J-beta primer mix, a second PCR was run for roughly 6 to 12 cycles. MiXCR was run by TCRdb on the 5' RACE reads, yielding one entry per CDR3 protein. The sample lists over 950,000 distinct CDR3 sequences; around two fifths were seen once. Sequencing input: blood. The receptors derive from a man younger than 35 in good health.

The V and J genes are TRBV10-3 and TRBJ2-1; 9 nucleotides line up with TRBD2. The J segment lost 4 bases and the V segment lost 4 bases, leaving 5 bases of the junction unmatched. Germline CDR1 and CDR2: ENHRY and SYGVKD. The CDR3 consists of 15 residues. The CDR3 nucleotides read TGTGCCATCAGTGGTAGTAGCGGGGGTTACAATGAGCAGTTCTTC. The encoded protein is CAISGSSGGYNEQFF.

The CDR3: CASIPETERNTEAFF. The CDR3 region has the DNA TGTGCCAGCATCCCCGAGACGGAGAGGAACACTGAAGCTTTCTTT. The chain couples TRBV28 to TRBJ1-1; D ambiguous. Trimming removed 7 bases from V and 1 base from J, with 16 bases in between. The CDR3 sequence is 15 residues long. From germline, CDR1 is MDHEN and CDR2 SYDVKM.

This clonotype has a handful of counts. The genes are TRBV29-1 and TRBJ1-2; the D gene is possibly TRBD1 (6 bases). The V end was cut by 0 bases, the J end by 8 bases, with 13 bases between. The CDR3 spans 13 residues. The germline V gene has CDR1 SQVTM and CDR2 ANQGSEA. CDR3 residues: CSVEDQSQGGYTF. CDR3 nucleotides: TGCAGCGTTGAAGATCAGTCCCAGGGGGGCTACACCTTC.

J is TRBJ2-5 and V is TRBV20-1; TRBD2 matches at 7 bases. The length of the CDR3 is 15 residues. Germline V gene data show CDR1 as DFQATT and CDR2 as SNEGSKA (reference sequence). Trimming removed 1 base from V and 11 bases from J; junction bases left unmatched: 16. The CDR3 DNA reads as TGCAGTGCTAGAGGAAGTACCGGGACTATCAATGAGCAGTACTTC. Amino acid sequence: CSARGSTGTINEQYF.

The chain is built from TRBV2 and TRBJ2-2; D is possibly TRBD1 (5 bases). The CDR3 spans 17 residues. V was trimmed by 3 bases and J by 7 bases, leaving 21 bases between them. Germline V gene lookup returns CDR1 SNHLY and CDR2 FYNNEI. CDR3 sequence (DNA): TGTGCCAGCAGTGACCCTGGGGCAGGATGGAAGTTCGGGGAGCTGTTTTTT. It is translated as CASSDPGAGWKFGELFF.

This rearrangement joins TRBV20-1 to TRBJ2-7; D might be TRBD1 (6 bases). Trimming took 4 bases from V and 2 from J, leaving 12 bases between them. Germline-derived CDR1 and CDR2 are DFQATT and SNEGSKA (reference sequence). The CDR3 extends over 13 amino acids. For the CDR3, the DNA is TGCAGTGCTATCTTGTCAGGGGCCTACGAGCAGTACTTC. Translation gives CSAILSGAYEQYF.

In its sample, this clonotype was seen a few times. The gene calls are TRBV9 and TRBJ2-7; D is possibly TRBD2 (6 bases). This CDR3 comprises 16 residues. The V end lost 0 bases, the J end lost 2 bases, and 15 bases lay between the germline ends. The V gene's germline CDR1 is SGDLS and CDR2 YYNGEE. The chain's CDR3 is CASSVEAGSEAYEQYF. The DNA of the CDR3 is TGTGCCAGCAGCGTAGAGGCGGGGTCCGAAGCCTACGAGCAGTACTTC. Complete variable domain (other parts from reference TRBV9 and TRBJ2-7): DSGVTQTPKHLITATGQRVTLRCSPRSGDLSVYWYQQSLDQGLQFLIQYYNGEERAKGNILERFSAQQFPDLHSELNLSSLELGDSALYFCASSVEAGSEAYEQYFGPGTRLTVT.

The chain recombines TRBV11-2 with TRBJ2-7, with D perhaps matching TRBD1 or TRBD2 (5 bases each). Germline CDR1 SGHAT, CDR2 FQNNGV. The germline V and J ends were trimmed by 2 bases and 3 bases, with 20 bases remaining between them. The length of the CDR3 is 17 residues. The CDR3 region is CASSLLRAVQGNYEQYF. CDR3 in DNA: TGTGCCAGCAGCTTATTGCGGGCGGTTCAGGGAAACTACGAGCAGTACTTC.

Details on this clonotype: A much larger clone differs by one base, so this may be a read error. The DNA for the CDR3 is TGTGCCAGCGTCCTGGGTAGTGCCTACAATGAGCAGTACTTC. As protein: CASVLGSAYNEQYF. The V and J genes are TRBV12-3 or TRBV12-4 and TRBJ2-1; D is unclear. The tail of the sequence fits TRBJ2-7 better, so the J call may be wrong. This CDR3 has 14 amino acids.

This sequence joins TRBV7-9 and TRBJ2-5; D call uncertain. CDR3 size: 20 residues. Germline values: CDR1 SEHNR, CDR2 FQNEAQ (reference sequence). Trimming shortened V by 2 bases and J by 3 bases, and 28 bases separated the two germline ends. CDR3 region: CASSLKPAETTLWTEETQYF. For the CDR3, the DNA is TGTGCCAGCAGCTTAAAGCCGGCAGAAACAACGCTTTGGACGGAAGAGACCCAGTACTTC. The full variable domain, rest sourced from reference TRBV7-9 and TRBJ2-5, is DTGVSQNPRHKITKRGQNVTFRCDPISEHNRLYWYRQTLGQGPEFLTYFQNEAQLEKSRLLSDRFSAERPKGSFSTLEIQRTEQGDSAMYLCASSLKPAETTLWTEETQYFGPGTRLLVL.

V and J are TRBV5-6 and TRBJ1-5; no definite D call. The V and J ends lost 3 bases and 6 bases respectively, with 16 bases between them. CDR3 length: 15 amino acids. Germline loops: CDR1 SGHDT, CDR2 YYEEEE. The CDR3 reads CASSSFGRDAQPQHF. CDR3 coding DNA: TGTGCCAGCAGCTCCTTCGGACGGGATGCTCAGCCCCAGCATTTT.

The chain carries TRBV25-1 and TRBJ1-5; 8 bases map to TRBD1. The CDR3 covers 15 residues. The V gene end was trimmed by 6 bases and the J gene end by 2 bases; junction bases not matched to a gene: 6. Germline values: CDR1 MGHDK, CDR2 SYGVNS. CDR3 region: CASSRQGNGNQPQHF. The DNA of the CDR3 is TGTGCCAGCAGCAGACAGGGGAATGGCAATCAGCCCCAGCATTTT.

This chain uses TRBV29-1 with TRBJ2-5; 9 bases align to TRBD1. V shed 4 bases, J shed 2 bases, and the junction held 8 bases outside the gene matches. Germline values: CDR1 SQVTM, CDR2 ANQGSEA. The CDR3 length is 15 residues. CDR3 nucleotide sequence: TGCAGCGTTGGAGGACGCGGACAGGGGCAAGAGACCCAGTACTTC. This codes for CSVGGRGQGQETQYF. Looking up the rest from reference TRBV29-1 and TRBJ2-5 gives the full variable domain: SAVISQKPSRDICQRGTSLTIQCQVDSQVTMMFWYRQQPGQSLTLIATANQGSEATYESGFVIDKFPISRPNLTFSTLTVSNMSPEDSSIYLCSVGGRGQGQETQYFGPGTRLLVL.

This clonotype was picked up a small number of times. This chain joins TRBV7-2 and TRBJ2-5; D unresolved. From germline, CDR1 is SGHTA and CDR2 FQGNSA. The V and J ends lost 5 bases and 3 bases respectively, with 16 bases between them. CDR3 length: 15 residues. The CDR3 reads CASSATGRREETQYF. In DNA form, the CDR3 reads TGTGCCAGCAGCGCTACGGGCCGTAGGGAAGAGACCCAGTACTTC. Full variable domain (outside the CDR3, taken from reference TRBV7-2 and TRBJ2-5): GAGVSQSPSNKVTEKGKDVELRCDPISGHTALYWYRQSLGQGLEFLIYFQGNSAPDKSGLPSDRFSAERTGGSVSTLTIQRTQQEDSAVYLCASSATGRREETQYFGPGTRLLVL.

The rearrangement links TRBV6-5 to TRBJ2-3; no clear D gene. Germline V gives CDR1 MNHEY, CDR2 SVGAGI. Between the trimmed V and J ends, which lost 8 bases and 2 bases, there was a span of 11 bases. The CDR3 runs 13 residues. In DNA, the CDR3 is TGTGCCAGCCGGGTTGAGGCCACAGATACGCAGTATTTT. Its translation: CASRVEATDTQYF.

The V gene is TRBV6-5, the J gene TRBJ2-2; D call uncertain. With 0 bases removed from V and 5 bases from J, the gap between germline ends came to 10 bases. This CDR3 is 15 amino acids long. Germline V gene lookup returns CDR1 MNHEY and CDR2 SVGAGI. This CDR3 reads CASSYSRSDTGELFF. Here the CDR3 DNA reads TGTGCCAGCAGTTACTCGAGGTCTGATACCGGGGAGCTGTTTTTT.

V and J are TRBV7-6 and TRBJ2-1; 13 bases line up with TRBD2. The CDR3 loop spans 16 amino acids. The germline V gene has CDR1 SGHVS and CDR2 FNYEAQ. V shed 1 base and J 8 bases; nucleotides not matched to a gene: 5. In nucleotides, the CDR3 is TGTGCCAGCAGCTTAGTCGGACTAGCGGGAGTGGATGAGCAGTTCTTC. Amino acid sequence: CASSLVGLAGVDEQFF. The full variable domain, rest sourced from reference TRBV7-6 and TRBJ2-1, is GAGVSQSPRYKVTKRGQDVALRCDPISGHVSLYWYRQALGQGPEFLTYFNYEAQQDKSGLPNDRFSAERPEGSISTLTIQRTEQRDSAMYRCASSLVGLAGVDEQFFGPGTRLTVL.

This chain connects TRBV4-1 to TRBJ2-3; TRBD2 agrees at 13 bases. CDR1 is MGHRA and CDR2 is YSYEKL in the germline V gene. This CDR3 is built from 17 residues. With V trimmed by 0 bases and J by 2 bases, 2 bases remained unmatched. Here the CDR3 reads CASSQEGLAGVTDTQYF. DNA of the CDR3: TGCGCCAGCAGCCAAGAAGGACTAGCGGGGGTCACAGATACGCAGTATTTT.

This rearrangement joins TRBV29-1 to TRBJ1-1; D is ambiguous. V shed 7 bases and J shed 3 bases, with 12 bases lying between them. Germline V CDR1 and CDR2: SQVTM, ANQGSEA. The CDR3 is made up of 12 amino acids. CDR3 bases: TGCAGCGCTGACCGCGGGGACACTGAAGCTTTCTTT. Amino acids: CSADRGDTEAFF.

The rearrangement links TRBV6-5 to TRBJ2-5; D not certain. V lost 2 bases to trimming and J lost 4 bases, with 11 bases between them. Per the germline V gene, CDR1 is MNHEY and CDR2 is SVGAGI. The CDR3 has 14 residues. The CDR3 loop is CASSYGFGGETQYF. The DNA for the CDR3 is TGTGCCAGCAGTTACGGGTTTGGCGGAGAGACCCAGTACTTC.

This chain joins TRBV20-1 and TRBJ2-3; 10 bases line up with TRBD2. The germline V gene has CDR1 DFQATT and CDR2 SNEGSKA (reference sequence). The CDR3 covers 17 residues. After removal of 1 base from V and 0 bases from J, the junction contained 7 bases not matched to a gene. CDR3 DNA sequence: TGCAGTGCTAGAGGGACTAGCGGCCGATATAGCACAGATACGCAGTATTTT. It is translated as CSARGTSGRYSTDTQYF.

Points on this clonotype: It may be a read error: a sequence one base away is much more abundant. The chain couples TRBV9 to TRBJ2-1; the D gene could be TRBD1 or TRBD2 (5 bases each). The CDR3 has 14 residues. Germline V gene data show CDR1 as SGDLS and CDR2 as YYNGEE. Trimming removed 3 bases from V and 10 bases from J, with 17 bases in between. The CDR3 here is CASSASSGTYEQFF. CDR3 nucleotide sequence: TGTGCCAGCAGCGCGTCCTCCGGGACCTACGAGCAGTTCTTC.

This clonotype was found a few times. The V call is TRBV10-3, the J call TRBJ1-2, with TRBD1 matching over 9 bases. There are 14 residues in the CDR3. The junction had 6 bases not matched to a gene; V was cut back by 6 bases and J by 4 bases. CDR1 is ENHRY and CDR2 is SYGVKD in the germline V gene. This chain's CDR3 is CAIRGGTGSYGYTF. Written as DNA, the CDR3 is TGTGCCATCAGGGGCGGGACAGGGAGCTATGGCTACACCTTC.

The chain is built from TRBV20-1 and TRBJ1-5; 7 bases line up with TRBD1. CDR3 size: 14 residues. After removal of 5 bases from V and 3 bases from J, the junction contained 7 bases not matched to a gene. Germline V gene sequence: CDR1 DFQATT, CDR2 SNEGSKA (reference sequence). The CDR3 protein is CSARRGQLNQPQHF. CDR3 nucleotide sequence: TGCAGTGCTCGAAGGGGACAGCTCAATCAGCCCCAGCATTTT.

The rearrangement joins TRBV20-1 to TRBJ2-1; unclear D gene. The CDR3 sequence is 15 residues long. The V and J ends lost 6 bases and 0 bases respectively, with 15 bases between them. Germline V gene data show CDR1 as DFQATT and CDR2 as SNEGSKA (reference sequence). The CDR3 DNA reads TGCAGTGCCCCTTCCGTGGGGAACTCCTACAATGAGCAGTTCTTC. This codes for CSAPSVGNSYNEQFF.

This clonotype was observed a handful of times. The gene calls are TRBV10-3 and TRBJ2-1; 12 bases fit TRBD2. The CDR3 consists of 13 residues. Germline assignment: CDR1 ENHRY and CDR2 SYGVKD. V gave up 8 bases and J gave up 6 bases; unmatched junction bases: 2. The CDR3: CAIETSGGNEQFF. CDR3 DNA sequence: TGTGCCATCGAGACTAGCGGGGGCAATGAGCAGTTCTTC.

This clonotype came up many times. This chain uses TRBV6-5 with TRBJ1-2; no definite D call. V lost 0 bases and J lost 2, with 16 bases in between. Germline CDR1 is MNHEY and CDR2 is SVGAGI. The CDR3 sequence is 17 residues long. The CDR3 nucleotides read TGTGCCAGCAGTTACTCGATGAGTTACGGGAAAAACTATGGCTACACCTTC. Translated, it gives CASSYSMSYGKNYGYTF.

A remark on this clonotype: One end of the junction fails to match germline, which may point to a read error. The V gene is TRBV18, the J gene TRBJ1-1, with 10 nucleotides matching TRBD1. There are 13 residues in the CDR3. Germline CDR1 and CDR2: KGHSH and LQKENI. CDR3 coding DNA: TGTGCCAGCCCACCTGAAGGGACAGGGGCAGCTTTCTTT. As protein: CASPPEGTGAAFF.

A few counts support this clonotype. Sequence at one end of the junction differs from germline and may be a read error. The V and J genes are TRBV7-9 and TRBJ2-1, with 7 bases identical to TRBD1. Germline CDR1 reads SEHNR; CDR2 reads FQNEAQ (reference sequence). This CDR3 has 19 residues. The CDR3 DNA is TGTGCCAGCAGCTTAGGGCGACAGGGAATTACGTCCTCCCACAATGAGCAGTTCTTC. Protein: CASSLGRQGITSSHNEQFF.

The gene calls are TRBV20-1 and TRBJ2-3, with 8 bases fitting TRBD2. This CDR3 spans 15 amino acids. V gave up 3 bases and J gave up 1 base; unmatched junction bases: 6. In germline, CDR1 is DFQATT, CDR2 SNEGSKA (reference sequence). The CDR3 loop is CSASEDGGGTDTQYF. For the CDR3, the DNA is TGCAGTGCTAGTGAGGACGGGGGGGGCACAGATACGCAGTATTTT.

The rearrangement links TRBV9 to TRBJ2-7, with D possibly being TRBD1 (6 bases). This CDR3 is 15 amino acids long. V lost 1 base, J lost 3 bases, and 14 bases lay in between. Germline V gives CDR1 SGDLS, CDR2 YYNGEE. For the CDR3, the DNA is TGTGCCAGCAGCGTAAACTATGGACAGCACTACGAGCAGTACTTC. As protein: CASSVNYGQHYEQYF.

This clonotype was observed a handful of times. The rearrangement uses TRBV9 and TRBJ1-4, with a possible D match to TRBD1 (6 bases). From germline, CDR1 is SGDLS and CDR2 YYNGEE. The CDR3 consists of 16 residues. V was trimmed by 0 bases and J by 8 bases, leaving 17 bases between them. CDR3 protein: CASSVASGHPVEKLFF. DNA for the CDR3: TGTGCCAGCAGCGTAGCGTCGGGACACCCGGTGGAAAAACTGTTTTTT.